Shown below are 17 T cell receptor beta chains from a single sample sequenced in a study of blood T cells in healthy people across ages. Primers used in a second PCR of about 6 to 11 cycles were a sample-barcoded 5' primer and a J-beta primer mix. TCRdb used MiXCR to reprocess the 5' RACE reads, holding one entry per CDR3 protein. This sample has around 800,000 distinct CDR3 sequences, with roughly 53% found just once. Material for sequencing was blood. Receptor source: a man aged 80 or over in good health.

The chain recombines TRBV9 with TRBJ2-4, with D maybe TRBD2 (6 bases). Near its end, the DNA agrees better with TRBJ2-7, so the J call may be wrong. This CDR3 has 14 amino acids. Germline values: CDR1 SGDLS, CDR2 YYNGEE. DNA for the CDR3: TGTGCCAGCAGCGTCGGGACTTGGGGAAGCGAGCAGTACTTC. This codes for CASSVGTWGSEQYF.

This clonotype was seen only a few times. The chain uses TRBV30 and TRBJ2-7; 11 positions match TRBD2. J gave up 4 bases and V 1 base, and 3 bases lay outside the gene matches. The germline V gene has CDR1 GTSNPN and CDR2 SVGIG (reference sequence). This CDR3 region has 14 residues. The CDR3 DNA follows: TGTGCCTGGAGTGGACTAGCGGGACTTTACGAGCAGTACTTC. It codes for CAWSGLAGLYEQYF. Complete variable domain (other parts from reference TRBV30 and TRBJ2-7): SQTIHQWPATLVQPVGSPLSLECTVEGTSNPNLYWYRQAAGRGLQLLFYSVGIGQISSEVPQNLSASRPQDRQFILSSKKLLLSDSGFYLCAWSGLAGLYEQYFGPGTRLTVT.

At least ten counts were recorded for this clonotype. This chain connects TRBV20-1 to TRBJ1-1; possibly TRBD1 for D (6 bases). Germline loops: CDR1 DFQATT, CDR2 SNEGSKA (reference sequence). The V and J ends lost 7 bases and 0 bases respectively, with 15 bases between them. The CDR3 runs to 14 residues. The CDR3 DNA is TGCAGTGTTACAGGGCGGGGGCTGAACACTGAAGCTTTCTTT. It encodes CSVTGRGLNTEAFF.

This clonotype showed up just a few times. The genes are TRBV5-1 and TRBJ2-6, with unresolved D. The germline V gene has CDR1 SGHRS and CDR2 YFSETQ. This CDR3 has 16 amino acids. V lost 0 bases and J 2 bases, leaving 9 bases between the germline ends. CDR3 DNA sequence: TGCGCCAGCAGCTTGGCCAACCTTCCTGGGGCCAACGTCCTGACTTTC. Translating it yields CASSLANLPGANVLTF.

The chain recombines TRBV20-1 with TRBJ1-2, with D maybe TRBD1 (6 bases). CDR1 is DFQATT and CDR2 is SNEGSKA in the germline V gene (reference sequence). The CDR3 has 16 residues. The V end was cut by 2 bases, the J end by 1 base, with 17 bases between. The CDR3 nucleotides are TGCAGTGCTAGAAACTCGGGCAGGGGCGGTAACTATGGCTACACCTTC. The encoded protein is CSARNSGRGGNYGYTF.

This chain connects TRBV7-2 to TRBJ2-1, with 7 bases matching TRBD2. Germline V gene lookup returns CDR1 SGHTA and CDR2 FQGNSA. Unmatched junction bases numbered 18, after V lost 5 bases and J lost 2 bases. The CDR3 extends over 19 amino acids. The chain's CDR3 is CASSPGWGRAVETYNEQFF. The CDR3 coding sequence is TGTGCCAGCAGCCCAGGTTGGGGGAGGGCCGTTGAGACCTACAATGAGCAGTTCTTC.

J is TRBJ1-1 and V is TRBV9; D gene ambiguous. The V gene lost 0 bases and the J gene lost 8 bases, with 11 bases spanning the gap. The CDR3 sequence is 13 residues long. Germline CDR1 is SGDLS and CDR2 is YYNGEE. The CDR3 protein is CASSVASGNEAFF. The CDR3 DNA reads as TGTGCCAGCAGCGTAGCAAGCGGTAACGAAGCTTTCTTT.

This clonotype is a singleton in its sample. The J gene is TRBJ2-7, the V gene TRBV18, with a possible D match to TRBD1 (5 bases). With the DNA end fitting TRBJ2-5 better, the J assignment may be wrong. CDR3 length: 13 residues. Germline values: CDR1 KGHSH, CDR2 LQKENI. CDR3 nucleotide sequence: TGTGCCAGCTCTCCTTTCCCAGGGGAGACCCAGTACTTC. Its translation is CASSPFPGETQYF.

This clonotype turned up a few times. This chain joins TRBV10-3 and TRBJ2-7; D call uncertain. V gave up 2 bases and J gave up 2 bases, with 10 bases separating them. CDR1 is ENHRY and CDR2 is SYGVKD in the germline V gene. The length of the CDR3 is 14 residues. CDR3 protein: CAISERPETYEQYF. For the CDR3, the DNA is TGTGCCATCAGTGAGAGACCGGAGACCTACGAGCAGTACTTC.

This chain connects TRBV6-2 or TRBV6-3 to TRBJ1-1; D remains ambiguous. The CDR3 runs 15 residues. Germline loops: CDR1 MNHEY, CDR2 SVGEGT. V shed 7 bases and J shed 4 bases, with 19 bases lying between them. Written as DNA, the CDR3 is TGTGCCAGCACTCCCCCGGCGCCTTGGGGCACTGAAGCTTTCTTT. Encoded protein: CASTPPAPWGTEAFF.

The chain is built from TRBV4-2 and TRBJ2-5; D remains unclear. Trimming cost V 1 base and J 5 bases, with 8 bases left between them. Germline V gives CDR1 LGHNA, CDR2 YNFKEQ. The CDR3 covers 13 residues. CDR3 nucleotide sequence: TGTGCCAGCAGCCAAGTGGCTTCGGAGACCCAGTACTTC. This encodes CASSQVASETQYF.

There are a few counts of this clonotype. A read error may account for a junction end that differs from germline. This chain connects TRBV29-1 to TRBJ2-1; a weak D match, TRBD2 (5 bases). Germline V lookup: CDR1 SQVTM, CDR2 ANQGSEA. There are 11 residues in the CDR3. The CDR3 DNA follows: TGTAGCGTTGACTCCTACAATGAGCAGTTCTTC. It is translated as CSVDSYNEQFF.

This clonotype showed up just a few times. The chain's CDR3 is CASSAYTLQETQYF. The DNA for the CDR3 is TGTGCCAGCAGTGCCTACACTCTCCAAGAGACCCAGTACTTC. The chain employs TRBV25-1 and TRBJ2-5; D call uncertain. Looked up from germline, CDR1 is MGHDK and CDR2 is SYGVNS. The V and J ends lost 4 bases and 1 base respectively, with 10 bases between them. The CDR3 has 14 amino acids.

The chain employs TRBV5-1 and TRBJ2-7; D is tentatively TRBD1 or TRBD2 (5 bases each). CDR3 length equals 15 residues. The V end was cut by 4 bases, the J end by 3 bases, with 17 bases between. CDR1 and CDR2 (germline): SGHRS, YFSETQ. This CDR3 is CASSRSGDLFYEQYF. The DNA of the CDR3 is TGCGCCAGCAGCAGGTCCGGGGACCTCTTCTACGAGCAGTACTTC.

This rearrangement joins TRBV10-2 to TRBJ2-1; perhaps TRBD2 as D (6 bases). There are 16 residues in the CDR3. Looked up from germline, CDR1 is WSHSY and CDR2 is SAAADI. V lost 4 bases and J lost 0, with 13 bases in between. The CDR3 DNA reads TGCGCCAGCAGTGCCCGTAGCGGCCGCTCCTACAATGAGCAGTTCTTC. Translating it yields CASSARSGRSYNEQFF.

This chain connects TRBV18 to TRBJ2-7, with 11 bases that match TRBD2. There are 15 residues in the CDR3. V shed 6 bases, J shed 2 bases, and the junction held 6 bases outside the gene matches. CDR1 KGHSH and CDR2 LQKENI come from the germline V gene. CDR3 DNA: TGTGCCAGCTCCTCACTAGCGGGAGCCCCCTACGAGCAGTACTTC. Protein sequence: CASSSLAGAPYEQYF. Supplemented by reference TRBV18 and TRBJ2-7, the full variable domain reads NAGVMQNPRHLVRRRGQEARLRCSPMKGHSHVYWYRQLPEEGLKFMVYLQKENIIDESGMPKERFSAEFPKEGPSILRIQQVVRGDSAAYFCASSSLAGAPYEQYFGPGTRLTVT.

V gene TRBV27 combines with J gene TRBJ2-7; TRBD1 matches at 8 bases. V shed 4 bases and J 4 bases; nucleotides not matched to a gene: 9. This CDR3 has 15 residues. Germline V CDR1 and CDR2: MNHEY, SMNVEV (reference sequence). The CDR3 protein is CASSSLQGAAYEQYF. CDR3 bases: TGTGCCAGCAGTTCGCTTCAGGGGGCGGCGTACGAGCAGTACTTC.